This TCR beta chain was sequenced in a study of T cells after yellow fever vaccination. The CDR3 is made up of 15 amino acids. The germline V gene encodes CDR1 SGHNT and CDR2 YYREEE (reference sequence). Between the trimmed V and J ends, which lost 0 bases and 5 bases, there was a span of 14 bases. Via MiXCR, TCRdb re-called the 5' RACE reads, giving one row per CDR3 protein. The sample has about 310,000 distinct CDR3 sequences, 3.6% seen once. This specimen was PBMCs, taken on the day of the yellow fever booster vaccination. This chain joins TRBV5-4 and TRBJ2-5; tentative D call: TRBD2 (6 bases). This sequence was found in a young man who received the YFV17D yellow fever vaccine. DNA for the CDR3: TGTGCCAGCAGCTTGGGGCACGGAGGGTTGGAGACCCAGTACTTC. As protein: CASSLGHGGLETQYF. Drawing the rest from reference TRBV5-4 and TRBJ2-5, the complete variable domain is ETGVTQSPTHLIKTRGQQVTLRCSSQSGHNTVSWYQQALGQGPQFIFQYYREEENGRGNFPPRFSGLQFPNYSSELNVNALELDDSALYLCASSLGHGGLETQYFGPGTRLLVL.